Only a few counts were recorded for the clone carrying this T cell receptor (beta chain). Its specificity is not known. This CDR3 has 19 residues. With 3 bases clipped from V and 3 bases from J, the junction kept 12 bases outside the gene matches. The V gene's germline CDR1 is SGHAT and CDR2 FQNNGV. It was with 60 Vbeta and 13 Jbeta primers that the PCR ran. Per the authors' pipeline: There were 80 million to 95 million unique TCR beta chains by a later count, and approximately 10 million of them were shared. The method was immunoSEQ multiplex PCR; TCRdb's version includes in-frame clones alone and lacks a portion of them. V, J and clone size are taken as reported in that table, and D and trimming were inferred from the DNA itself. The table records approximately 120,000 clones, more than 65% of them present only once. The sample originates from a study of cytomegalovirus exposure and HLA in healthy donors.

Study-wide findings and caveats: Several V segments, TRBV6-2 and TRBV6-3 among them, could not be told apart and were dropped. HLA-A and HLA-B allele assignments for most subjects were reportedly predicted accurately using TCR beta sequences.

Sequencing was performed on PBMCs. The sequence was collected from a man between 18 and 35 years old in good health and CMV-seronegative. The rearrangement joins TRBV11-2 to TRBJ2-3; 13 bases match TRBD2. CDR3 DNA sequence: TGTGCCAGCAGCTTGTGGGGGTTGACTAGCGGGGGGTATACAGATACGCAGTATTTT. It codes for CASSLWGLTSGGYTDTQYF.